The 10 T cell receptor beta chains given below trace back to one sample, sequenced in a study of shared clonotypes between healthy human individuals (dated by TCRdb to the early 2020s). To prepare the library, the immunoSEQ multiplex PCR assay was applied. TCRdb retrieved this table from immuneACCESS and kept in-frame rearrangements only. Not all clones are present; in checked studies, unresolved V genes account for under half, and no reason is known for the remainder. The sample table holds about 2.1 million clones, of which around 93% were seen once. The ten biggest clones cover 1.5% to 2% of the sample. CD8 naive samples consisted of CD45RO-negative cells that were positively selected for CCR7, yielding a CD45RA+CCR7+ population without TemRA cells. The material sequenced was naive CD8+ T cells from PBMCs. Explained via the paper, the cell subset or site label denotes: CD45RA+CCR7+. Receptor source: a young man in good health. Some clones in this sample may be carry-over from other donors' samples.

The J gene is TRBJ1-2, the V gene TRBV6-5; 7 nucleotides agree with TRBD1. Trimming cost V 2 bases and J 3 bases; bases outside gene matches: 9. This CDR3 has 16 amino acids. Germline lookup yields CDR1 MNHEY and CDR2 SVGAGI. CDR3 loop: CASSYITGEQYYGYTF. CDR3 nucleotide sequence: TGTGCCAGCAGTTACATAACAGGGGAGCAGTACTATGGCTACACCTTC.

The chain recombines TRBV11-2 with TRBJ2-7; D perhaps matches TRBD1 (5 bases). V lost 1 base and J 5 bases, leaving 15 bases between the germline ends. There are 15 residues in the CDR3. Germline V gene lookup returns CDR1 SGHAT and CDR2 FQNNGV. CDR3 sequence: CASSLGGREGDEQYF. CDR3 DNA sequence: TGTGCCAGCAGCTTAGGTGGGCGTGAAGGGGACGAGCAGTACTTC.

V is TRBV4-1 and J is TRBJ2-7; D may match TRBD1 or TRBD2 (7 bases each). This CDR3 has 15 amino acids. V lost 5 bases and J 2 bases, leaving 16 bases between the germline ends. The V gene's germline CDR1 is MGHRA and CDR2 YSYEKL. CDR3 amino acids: CASSGGGTAPYEQYF. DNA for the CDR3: TGCGCCAGCAGCGGGGGAGGGACAGCACCCTACGAGCAGTACTTC.

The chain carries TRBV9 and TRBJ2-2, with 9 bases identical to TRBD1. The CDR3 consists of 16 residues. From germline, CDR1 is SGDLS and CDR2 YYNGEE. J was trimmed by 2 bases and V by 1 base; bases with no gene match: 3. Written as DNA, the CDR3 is TGTGCCAGCAGCGTATCGGGACAGGGTAACACCGGGGAGCTGTTTTTT. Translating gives CASSVSGQGNTGELFF. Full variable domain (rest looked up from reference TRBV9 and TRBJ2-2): DSGVTQTPKHLITATGQRVTLRCSPRSGDLSVYWYQQSLDQGLQFLIQYYNGEERAKGNILERFSAQQFPDLHSELNLSSLELGDSALYFCASSVSGQGNTGELFFGEGSRLTVL.

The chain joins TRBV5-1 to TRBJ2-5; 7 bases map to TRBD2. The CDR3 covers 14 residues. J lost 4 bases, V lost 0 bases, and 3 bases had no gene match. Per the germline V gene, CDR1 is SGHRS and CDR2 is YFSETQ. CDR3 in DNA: TGCGCCAGCAGCTTGGTGCGGGAGTCAGAGACCCAGTACTTC. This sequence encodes CASSLVRESETQYF.

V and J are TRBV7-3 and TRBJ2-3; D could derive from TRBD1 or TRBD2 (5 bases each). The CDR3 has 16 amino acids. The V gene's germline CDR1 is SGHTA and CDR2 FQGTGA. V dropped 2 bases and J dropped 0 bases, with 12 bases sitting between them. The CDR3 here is CASSLLGDLSTDTQYF. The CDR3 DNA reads TGTGCCAGCAGCTTACTTGGGGACCTGAGCACAGATACGCAGTATTTT.

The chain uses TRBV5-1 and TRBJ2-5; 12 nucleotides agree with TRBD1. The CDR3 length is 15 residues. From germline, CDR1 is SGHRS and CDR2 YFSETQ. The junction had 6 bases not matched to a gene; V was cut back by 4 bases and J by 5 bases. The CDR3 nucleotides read TGCGCCAGCAGCCGGGGACAGGGGGCTTCGGAGACCCAGTACTTC. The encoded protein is CASSRGQGASETQYF.

The CDR3 nucleotides are TGTGCCAGCAGCCCGCCAAGCTACTGGAACACCGGGGAGCTGTTTTTT. Translation: CASSPPSYWNTGELFF. The V and J genes are TRBV7-9 and TRBJ2-2; D unresolved. Trimming removed 5 bases from V and 1 base from J, with 14 bases in between. CDR1 is SEHNR and CDR2 is FQNEAQ in the germline V gene (reference sequence). The CDR3 spans 16 residues. The whole variable domain, filled in from reference TRBV7-9 and TRBJ2-2, reads DTGVSQNPRHKITKRGQNVTFRCDPISEHNRLYWYRQTLGQGPEFLTYFQNEAQLEKSRLLSDRFSAERPKGSFSTLEIQRTEQGDSAMYLCASSPPSYWNTGELFFGEGSRLTVL.

This CDR3 reads CASSILPGQGATGDQPQHF. The CDR3 DNA is TGTGCCAGTAGTATCCTACCGGGACAGGGGGCGACAGGTGATCAGCCCCAGCATTTT. J is TRBJ1-5 and V is TRBV19; 12 nucleotides align to TRBD1. This CDR3 is built from 19 residues. V lost 3 bases to trimming and J lost 5 bases; unmatched junction nucleotides: 14. CDR1 is LNHDA, CDR2 SQIVND, per germline (reference sequence).

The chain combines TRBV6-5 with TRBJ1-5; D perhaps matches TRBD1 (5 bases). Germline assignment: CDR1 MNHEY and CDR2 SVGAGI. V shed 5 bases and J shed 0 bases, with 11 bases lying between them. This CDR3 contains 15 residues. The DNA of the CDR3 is TGTGCCAGCAGTCTACAGGAGTATAGCAATCAGCCCCAGCATTTT. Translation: CASSLQEYSNQPQHF.